The source of this T cell receptor beta chain is a study of cytomegalovirus exposure and HLA in healthy donors. Points from the study as a whole: A few V segments could not be told apart, such as TRBV6-2 and TRBV6-3, and were left out. It was shown in a later analysis that HLA-associated TCR beta chains were more clonally expanded than other, equally common chains. Reportedly, HLA-A and HLA-B alleles of most subjects were accurately predicted from TCR beta.

About this clone itself: The antigen is undetermined.

CDR3 size: 17 residues. Looked up from germline, CDR1 is SGHRS and CDR2 is YFSETQ. Amplification used 60 Vbeta primers and 13 Jbeta primers. How the authors handled the data: An analysis that came later counted 73 million or so unique TCR beta chains, 10 million to 11 million shared. Profiling relied on immunoSEQ multiplex PCR, and the TCRdb table lists in-frame clones only, not all of them. V and J calls and clone size are given by that table; D and trimming were obtained from the DNA. The repertoire holds approximately 100,000 clones, with about two thirds as singletons. The clonotype originates from a man aged 45 to 65 in good health and CMV-seronegative. The sample taken for sequencing was PBMCs. This chain links TRBV5-1 with TRBJ2-5; 15 bases line up with TRBD2. The J call may be wrong; the DNA end is better matched by TRBJ2-7. CDR3 sequence (DNA): TGCGCCAGCAGCTTGGGGCAGCCGGGACTAGCGGGGGGCGAGCAGTACTTC. Its translation is CASSLGQPGLAGGEQYF.